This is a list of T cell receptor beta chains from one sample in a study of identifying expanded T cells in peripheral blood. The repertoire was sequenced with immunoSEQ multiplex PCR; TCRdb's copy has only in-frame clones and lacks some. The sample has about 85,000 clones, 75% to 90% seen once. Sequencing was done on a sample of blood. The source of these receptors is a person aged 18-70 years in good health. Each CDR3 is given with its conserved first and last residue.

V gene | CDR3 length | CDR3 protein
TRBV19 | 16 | CASSPMDGISGNTIYF
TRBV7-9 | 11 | CASSQEGELFF
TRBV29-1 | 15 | CSARGLANYSYEQYF
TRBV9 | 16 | CASSVGGGGSQETQYF
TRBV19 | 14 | CASSSGTGPYEQYF
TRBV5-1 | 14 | CASSPGTSGETQYF
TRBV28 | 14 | CASSPPGAKNIQYF
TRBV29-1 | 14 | CSVSTGEPNYGYTF
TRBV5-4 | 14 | CASSLEQGATQAFF
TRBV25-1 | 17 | CASSESVLMWQPGELFF
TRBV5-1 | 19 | CASSEYRGLSLNKPYEQYF
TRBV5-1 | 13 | CASSLLGQETQYF
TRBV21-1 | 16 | CASSALKGSPSYEQYF
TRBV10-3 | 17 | CAISEPARGGTDYEQYF
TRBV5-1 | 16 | CASSLEVERNTDTQYF
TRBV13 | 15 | CASSFRAGPQGTQYF
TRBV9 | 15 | CASSAVAATYNEQFF
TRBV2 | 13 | CASSGRGLYEQYF
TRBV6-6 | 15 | CASSPSGTGWNEQYF
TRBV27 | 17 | CASSSTSGGGMNTEAFF
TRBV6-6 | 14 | CASSYVGRATEAFF
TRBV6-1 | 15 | CASTLDLAGAGEQYF
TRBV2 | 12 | CASNTRNEKLFF